This TCR beta chain came from a study of T-cell memory formation after mild COVID-19. As for the study in general: TCR clustering was largely donor specific.

Study outcomes and limitations: From day 15 to 85, contracting clones were balanced between CD4 and CD8, whereas later expanders leaned toward CD4+. Clones that contracted clustered mainly in CM and EM if CD4+ and in EMRA if CD8+. Memory cells collected pre-infection included some clones that later responded, suggesting cross-reactive memory joined.

Via MiXCR, TCRdb re-called the 5' RACE reads, giving one row per CDR3 protein. Here the sample spans around 200,000 distinct CDR3 sequences, around 20% being singletons. This clonotype was counted once. Its target is not known. Germline assignment: CDR1 SNHLY and CDR2 FYNNEI. Trimming pared 5 bases from V and 1 base from J, leaving 12 bases between. This CDR3 spans 15 amino acids. Sequencing was carried out using PBMCs or a T cell subset sorted from them (not recorded which). V is TRBV2 and J is TRBJ1-5, with D unresolved. The clonotype originates from a man between 18 and 29 years old who had mild COVID-19 (a few samples of this study predate the infection). Cell type and time point are not known. The CDR3 sequence: CASSPQLTSNQPQHF. In DNA form, the CDR3 reads TGTGCCAGCAGTCCCCAGTTAACAAGCAATCAGCCCCAGCATTTT.